Following are 21 T cell receptor beta chains from one sample sequenced in a study of blood T cell repertoires in COVID-19. Sequencing used immunoSEQ multiplex PCR; TCRdb keeps in-frame clones, though not all of them. The table has 500,000 to 600,000 clones, approximately 88% seen once. Sequencing was performed on peripheral blood. Receptors originate from a woman aged 45-65 years with COVID-19, enrolled during active disease.

V is TRBV5-6 and J is TRBJ1-5; D unclear. Germline lookup yields CDR1 SGHDT and CDR2 YYEEEE. Trimming removed 2 bases from V and 2 bases from J, with 8 bases in between. The CDR3 has 14 residues. CDR3 DNA sequence: TGTGCCAGCAGCTTCTTTAGCGGCAATCAGCCCCAGCATTTT. It codes for CASSFFSGNQPQHF.

The chain couples TRBV6-6 to TRBJ1-4; 7 nucleotides agree with TRBD1. This CDR3 spans 15 amino acids. Germline assignment: CDR1 MNHNY and CDR2 SVGAGI (reference sequence). V lost 9 bases to trimming and J lost 3 bases; unmatched junction nucleotides: 10. CDR3 loop: CASTGAGTANEKLFF. The CDR3 nucleotides read TGTGCCAGTACTGGGGCCGGGACAGCTAATGAAAAACTGTTTTTT.

This sequence joins TRBV6-1 and TRBJ1-1; TRBD1 is a possible D gene (5 bases). V lost 1 base to trimming and J lost 4 bases, with 13 bases between them. CDR3 length: 15 residues. Germline V gives CDR1 MNHNS, CDR2 SASEGT. CDR3 in amino acids: CASSEVRGLGTEAFF. The CDR3 DNA reads TGTGCCAGCAGTGAAGTACGGGGGTTGGGCACTGAAGCTTTCTTT.

The chain combines TRBV6-1 with TRBJ2-3; a possible D gene is TRBD2 (6 bases). CDR3 size: 14 residues. Germline CDR1 reads MNHNS; CDR2 reads SASEGT. V dropped 2 bases and J dropped 1 base, with 7 bases sitting between them. In DNA, the CDR3 is TGTGCCAGCAGTGAATTAGCGGGCACAGATACGCAGTATTTT. This sequence encodes CASSELAGTDTQYF.

As DNA, the CDR3 is TGTGCCTGGACAGGGGACAGGGGTTACGAGCAGTACTTC. Translated: CAWTGDRGYEQYF. The chain uses TRBV30 and TRBJ2-7, with 10 bases fitting TRBD1. CDR3 length: 13 amino acids. The V gene end was trimmed by 4 bases and the J gene end by 4 bases; junction bases not matched to a gene: 4. Germline-derived CDR1 and CDR2 are GTSNPN and SVGIG (reference sequence). Using reference TRBV30 and TRBJ2-7 for the parts outside the CDR3, the full variable domain is SQTIHQWPATLVQPVGSPLSLECTVEGTSNPNLYWYRQAAGRGLQLLFYSVGIGQISSEVPQNLSASRPQDRQFILSSKKLLLSDSGFYLCAWTGDRGYEQYFGPGTRLTVT.

This clone was detected once. The V gene is TRBV28, the J gene TRBJ1-3; perhaps TRBD1 as D (6 bases). The CDR3 totals 15 residues. Germline loops: CDR1 MDHEN, CDR2 SYDVKM. Deletions cut 2 bases from V and 2 bases from J, with 10 bases between. As DNA, the CDR3 is TGTGCCAGCAGTTTAAACCCAGGGGCTGGAAACACCATATATTTT. This codes for CASSLNPGAGNTIYF.

Turning to this clone: This same CDR3 is encoded by further DNA sequences in the sample. The V and J genes are TRBV5-4 and TRBJ1-1; no clear D. Germline values: CDR1 SGHNT, CDR2 YYREEE (reference sequence). This CDR3 is built from 13 residues. V dropped 0 bases and J dropped 0 bases, with 3 bases sitting between them. CDR3 DNA: TGTGCCAGCAGCTTGGCAGTGAACACTGAAGCTTTCTTT. Residues: CASSLAVNTEAFF.

The DNA for the CDR3 is TGTGCCAGCAGCTTAGCTGGGCGGGGGGCCGCAGATACGCAGTATTTT. Translation gives CASSLAGRGAADTQYF. The chain links TRBV11-1 to TRBJ2-3; 8 bases agree with TRBD2. The CDR3 has 16 amino acids. With V trimmed by 0 bases and J by 4 bases, 6 bases remained unmatched. The germline V gene has CDR1 SGHAT and CDR2 FQDESV (reference sequence).

This clone was found once. The V call is TRBV20-1, the J call TRBJ1-2; 10 bases fit TRBD1. The CDR3 runs to 12 residues. V was pared by 3 bases and J by 8 bases, with 3 bases of the junction left unmatched. Germline CDR1 and CDR2: DFQATT and SNEGSKA (reference sequence). The CDR3 bases are TGCAGTGCTAGTCGGGACAGGGGAGGCTACACCTTC. Translating it yields CSASRDRGGYTF.

The count of this clone is one. V gene TRBV30 combines with J gene TRBJ1-5; D unclear. CDR1 GTSNPN and CDR2 SVGIG come from the germline V gene (reference sequence). Trimming left V 7 bases short and J 2 bases short, with 15 bases between. CDR3 size: 14 residues. CDR3 sequence reads: CAFSILGGNQPQHF. CDR3 sequence (DNA): TGTGCCTTTTCTATACTCGGGGGCAATCAGCCCCAGCATTTT. The whole variable domain, remainder taken from reference TRBV30 and TRBJ1-5, is SQTIHQWPATLVQPVGSPLSLECTVEGTSNPNLYWYRQAAGRGLQLLFYSVGIGQISSEVPQNLSASRPQDRQFILSSKKLLLSDSGFYLCAFSILGGNQPQHFGDGTRLSIL.

The genes are TRBV4-1 and TRBJ1-5; 7 bases align to TRBD1. V lost 4 bases, J lost 4 bases, and 7 bases stayed unmatched. The CDR3 spans 15 residues. Germline V gene sequence: CDR1 MGHRA, CDR2 YSYEKL. DNA of the CDR3: TGCGCCAGCAGCCCACGGGACAGTTCGAATCAGCCCCAGCATTTT. It encodes CASSPRDSSNQPQHF.

J is TRBJ2-5 and V is TRBV5-1; 10 bases map to TRBD2. The CDR3 consists of 15 residues. J lost 0 bases, V lost 6 bases, and 5 bases had no gene match. Per germline, CDR1 SGHRS and CDR2 YFSETQ. This chain's CDR3 is CASKLAGSNQETQYF. In nucleotides, the CDR3 is TGCGCCAGCAAACTAGCGGGGTCCAACCAAGAGACCCAGTACTTC.

Concerning this clone: Other nucleotide sequences from this sample produce the same CDR3. The V gene is TRBV30, the J gene TRBJ2-3; D is perhaps TRBD1 (5 bases). V was cut by 0 bases and J by 1 base, with 5 bases left in between. This CDR3 has 13 amino acids. Germline V lookup: CDR1 GTSNPN, CDR2 SVGIG (reference sequence). This chain's CDR3 is CAWSVGGTDTQYF. DNA for the CDR3: TGTGCCTGGAGTGTAGGGGGCACAGATACGCAGTATTTT.

This rearrangement joins TRBV5-4 to TRBJ1-3, with 7 bases matching TRBD1. V gave up 4 bases and J gave up 0 bases; unmatched junction bases: 4. The CDR3 is 15 residues long. Germline V CDR1 and CDR2: SGHNT, YYREEE (reference sequence). CDR3 residues: CASSLRQGSGNTIYF. The CDR3 DNA reads TGTGCCAGCAGCCTCAGACAGGGCTCTGGAAACACCATATATTTT.

The chain employs TRBV5-6 and TRBJ1-2; tentative D call: TRBD1 (6 bases). The CDR3 runs 15 residues. Germline CDR1 is SGHDT and CDR2 is YYEEEE. Between the trimmed V and J ends, which lost 5 bases and 7 bases, there was a span of 21 bases. CDR3 DNA sequence: TGTGCCAGCAGGGCCCTTGTGGGGGCCGCCCTTGGCTACACCTTC. Translation gives CASRALVGAALGYTF. Full variable domain (rest looked up from reference TRBV5-6 and TRBJ1-2): DAGVTQSPTHLIKTRGQQVTLRCSPKSGHDTVSWYQQALGQGPQFIFQYYEEEERQRGNFPDRFSGHQFPNYSSELNVNALLLGDSALYLCASRALVGAALGYTFGSGTRLTVV.

This sequence joins TRBV29-1 and TRBJ2-7, with TRBD1 matching over 8 bases. Germline lookup yields CDR1 SQVTM and CDR2 ANQGSEA. The CDR3 spans 13 residues. J gave up 3 bases and V 5 bases, and 6 bases lay outside the gene matches. The CDR3 DNA follows: TGCAGCGTTAAGACAGGGGATAACTACGAGCAGTACTTC. This gives the protein CSVKTGDNYEQYF.

This chain joins TRBV30 and TRBJ1-1, with a tentative D call TRBD1 (6 bases). The germline V gene has CDR1 GTSNPN and CDR2 SVGIG (reference sequence). The CDR3 sequence is 15 residues long. V dropped 2 bases and J dropped 1 base, with 14 bases sitting between them. CDR3 sequence: CAWSLIRTANTEAFF. DNA of the CDR3: TGTGCCTGGAGTCTCATAAGGACAGCGAACACTGAAGCTTTCTTT.

The chain recombines TRBV2 with TRBJ1-2; D not certain. The CDR3 is 14 amino acids. V was pared by 1 base and J by 7 bases, with 13 bases between. Per the germline V gene, CDR1 is SNHLY and CDR2 is FYNNEI. CDR3 bases: TGTGCCAGCAGTGAAGGAGAGGTTTGGTCTGGCTACACCTTC. This gives the protein CASSEGEVWSGYTF. The full variable domain, with the rest looked up from reference TRBV2 and TRBJ1-2, is EPEVTQTPSHQVTQMGQEVILRCVPISNHLYFYWYRQILGQKVEFLVSFYNNEISEKSEIFDDQFSVERPDGSNFTLKIRSTKLEDSAMYFCASSEGEVWSGYTFGSGTRLTVV.

The rearrangement links TRBV5-8 to TRBJ2-7; a weak D match, TRBD1 (6 bases). The CDR3 loop spans 15 amino acids. V dropped 2 bases and J dropped 2 bases, with 14 bases sitting between them. The germline CDR1 and CDR2 sequences are SGHTS and YDEGEE. This CDR3 reads CASSFGKGGPYEQYF. The CDR3 nucleotides read TGTGCCAGCAGCTTCGGAAAAGGGGGTCCCTACGAGCAGTACTTC.

V and J are TRBV7-7 and TRBJ2-1, with D perhaps matching TRBD2 (6 bases). The CDR3 consists of 12 residues. Germline assignment: CDR1 SSHAT and CDR2 FNYEAQ (reference sequence). V gave up 5 bases and J gave up 9 bases, with 11 bases separating them. The CDR3 DNA is TGTGCCAGCAGCCTTCTCGGGGGTGAGCAGTTCTTC. Translating it yields CASSLLGGEQFF. The whole variable domain, remainder taken from reference TRBV7-7 and TRBJ2-1, is GAGVSQSPRYKVTKRGQDVTLRCDPISSHATLYWYQQALGQGPEFLTYFNYEAQPDKSGLPSDRFSAERPEGSISTLTIQRTEQRDSAMYRCASSLLGGEQFFGPGTRLTVL.

This clone occurred once. The J gene is TRBJ2-7, the V gene TRBV6-5; D perhaps matches TRBD2 (5 bases). V lost 7 bases to trimming and J lost 2 bases, with 15 bases between them. Germline loops: CDR1 MNHEY, CDR2 SVGAGI. The CDR3 extends over 14 amino acids. The CDR3 sequence: CASKGSQQAYEQYF. The CDR3 region has the DNA TGTGCCAGCAAAGGGAGTCAGCAGGCCTACGAGCAGTACTTC.